This T cell receptor (beta chain) was captured in a study of blood T cell repertoires in COVID-19. J lost 1 base, V lost 5 bases, and 4 bases had no gene match. The germline V gene encodes CDR1 MGHDK and CDR2 SYGVNS. This CDR3 is 15 amino acids long. TCRdb's copy holds only in-frame clones and misses some; the assay was immunoSEQ multiplex PCR. The table has around 310,000 clones, about 93% seen once. The receptor was isolated from a woman younger than 45 with COVID-19, enrolled during active disease. Sequences were obtained from peripheral blood. V usage is TRBV25-1 and J usage is TRBJ2-1, with 8 bases matching TRBD2. The CDR3: CASSKSGRSYNEQFF. CDR3 DNA: TGTGCCAGCAGTAAGAGCGGGAGATCCTACAATGAGCAGTTCTTC.